This T cell receptor beta chain was found in a study of blood T cells in healthy people across ages. Samples each yielded at least 6 micrograms of total RNA. This clonotype came up a few times. Its target is unknown. Study conclusions and caveats: Whereas aged donors had fewer naive CD4+ cells, long-lived donors had more of them and higher diversity.

Alongside a J-beta primer mix, a sample-barcoded 5' primer served in a second PCR lasting about 6 to 11 cycles. TCRdb re-derived calls from the 5' RACE reads in MiXCR, one entry per CDR3 protein. The data show approximately 1,700,000 distinct CDR3 sequences, more than 35% seen once. This sequence was found in a human donor in good health. The source material was blood.

The CDR3 sequence: CASRVTGGTDTQYF. CDR3 nucleotide sequence: TGCGCCAGCAGGGTGACAGGGGGCACAGATACGCAGTATTTT. V and J are TRBV5-1 and TRBJ2-3; 8 nucleotides align to TRBD1. CDR1 and CDR2 (germline): SGHRS, YFSETQ. The CDR3 runs 14 residues. With V trimmed by 5 bases and J by 1 base, 3 bases remained unmatched.